Below, 15 T cell receptor beta chains from the same sample are listed, as sequenced in a study of T-cell memory formation after mild COVID-19 (dated by TCRdb to the early 2020s). Library construction relied on 5' RACE. Sequencing was carried out with an Illumina NovaSeq 6000. TCRdb handled the public reads itself, with Q25 trimming in fastp and clone calling in MiXCR, and kept productive beta chains. Rows with a matching CDR3 protein are joined into one entry that keeps the most common DNA and genes. The sample has a few hundred thousand distinct CDR3 sequences on record, more than 20% of them singletons. The ten largest make up around an eighth of the sample. Material for sequencing was PBMCs or a T cell subset sorted from them (not recorded which). These receptors were obtained from an adult woman who had mild COVID-19 (a few samples of this study predate the infection). The sample titles of this study are shuffled in the database, so cell type and time point are left out; the donor was told from shared clones.

The sample holds a few counts of this clonotype. This chain uses TRBV27 with TRBJ2-3, with a possible D match to TRBD1 (6 bases). Between the trimmed V and J ends, which lost 8 bases and 2 bases, there was a span of 17 bases. CDR3 length: 15 residues. Germline V gene lookup returns CDR1 MNHEY and CDR2 SMNVEV (reference sequence). The CDR3 coding sequence is TGTGCCAGCGGACAGACAGAGCCGACCACAGATACGCAGTATTTT. It yields the protein CASGQTEPTTDTQYF.

The rearrangement joins TRBV7-2 to TRBJ2-1, with D possibly TRBD2 on 6 matching bases. The germline gives CDR1 SGHTA, CDR2 FQGNSA. CDR3 length: 18 amino acids. V dropped 5 bases and J dropped 4 bases, with 24 bases sitting between them. CDR3 protein: CASSPLLGQWGVYNEQFF. As DNA, the CDR3 is TGTGCCAGCAGCCCCCTTTTAGGTCAATGGGGGGTTTACAATGAGCAGTTCTTC.

Only a few counts were recorded for this clonotype. The chain carries TRBV20-1 and TRBJ2-5; D is uncertain. CDR3 length: 11 residues. Germline V lookup: CDR1 DFQATT, CDR2 SNEGSKA (reference sequence). Trimming removed 5 bases from V and 5 bases from J, with 9 bases in between. This CDR3 reads CSAPRMETQYF. DNA of the CDR3: TGCAGTGCTCCTAGGATGGAGACCCAGTACTTC.

With regard to this clonotype: A junction end diverges from the germline sequence, so it may reflect a read error. The genes are TRBV2 and TRBJ2-7; TRBD1 matches at 8 bases. The length of the CDR3 is 15 residues. Per the germline V gene, CDR1 is SNHLY and CDR2 is FYNNEI. The CDR3 spells CASTEATGGSYEQYF. CDR3 DNA sequence: TGTGCCAGCACTGAAGCAACAGGGGGCTCCTACGAGCAGTACTTC.

This chain joins TRBV2 and TRBJ2-7; 11 bases match TRBD2. CDR1 SNHLY and CDR2 FYNNEI come from the germline V gene. Trimming removed 5 bases from V and 2 bases from J; junction bases left unmatched: 11. The CDR3 totals 17 residues. CDR3 coding DNA: TGTGCCAGCAGTCGCTCCAAAATAGCGGGAGGGACCTACGAGCAGTACTTC. Protein product: CASSRSKIAGGTYEQYF.

The rearrangement links TRBV4-3 to TRBJ1-2; 10 nucleotides match TRBD1. The V segment lost 0 bases and the J segment 4 bases; nucleotides outside the gene matches: 2. CDR1 and CDR2 from the germline V gene are LGHNA and YSLEER. This CDR3 is 15 amino acids long. CDR3 nucleotides: TGCGCCAGCAGCCAAGAGGACAGGGGGGGCTATGGCTACACCTTC. Its translation: CASSQEDRGGYGYTF.

The rearrangement uses TRBV3-1 and TRBJ2-7; D is ambiguous. CDR1 and CDR2 (germline): LGHDT, YNNKEL (reference sequence). With 0 bases removed from V and 0 bases from J, the gap between germline ends came to 15 bases. The CDR3 is made up of 17 amino acids. The CDR3 spells CASSQETIARSSYEQYF. The CDR3 DNA follows: TGTGCCAGCAGCCAAGAAACAATAGCTAGGAGCTCCTACGAGCAGTACTTC.

This clonotype was counted at least ten times. V is TRBV18 and J is TRBJ2-5; the match to TRBD1 covers 12 bases. V lost 6 bases and J lost 4; bases outside the gene matches: 9. There are 16 residues in the CDR3. Germline assignment: CDR1 KGHSH and CDR2 LQKENI. CDR3 loop: CASSPGQGARGETQYF. As DNA, the CDR3 is TGTGCCAGCTCGCCGGGACAGGGGGCGAGGGGAGAGACCCAGTACTTC.

This sequence joins TRBV18 and TRBJ1-2; D not resolved. CDR3 length equals 13 residues. V lost 3 bases to trimming and J lost 8 bases, with 13 bases between them. CDR1 and CDR2 from the germline V gene are KGHSH and LQKENI. The CDR3 sequence is CASSPRGEDGYTF. The DNA of the CDR3 is TGTGCCAGCTCACCCCGTGGGGAGGACGGCTACACCTTC.

This clonotype was seen a handful of times. The chain carries TRBV27 and TRBJ1-1; D unresolved. CDR1 and CDR2 (germline): MNHEY, SMNVEV (reference sequence). The CDR3 covers 13 residues. The V gene lost 5 bases and the J gene lost 2 bases, with 9 bases spanning the gap. CDR3 bases: TGTGCCAGCAGTCCCTTCGCTAACACTGAAGCTTTCTTT. It translates to CASSPFANTEAFF.

The gene calls are TRBV29-1 and TRBJ1-1, with 12 nucleotides matching TRBD1. The CDR3 spans 21 residues. Germline V gene data show CDR1 as SQVTM and CDR2 as ANQGSEA. Trimming cost V 3 bases and J 1 base; bases outside gene matches: 21. Here the CDR3 DNA reads TGCAGCGTTGACATACCGGGACAGGGGGCACTTTCCCCCTTTGGGAACACTGAAGCTTTCTTT. Protein: CSVDIPGQGALSPFGNTEAFF.

The sample holds a few counts of this clonotype. J is TRBJ2-4 and V is TRBV20-1, with D tentatively TRBD2 (5 bases). Germline-derived CDR1 and CDR2 are DFQATT and SNEGSKA (reference sequence). This CDR3 is built from 13 residues. Trimming stripped 7 bases from V and 11 bases from J, with 21 bases between. Here the CDR3 reads CSGGLALGYVQYF. As DNA, the CDR3 is TGCAGTGGTGGGCTAGCCCTAGGTTACGTTCAGTACTTC.

This clonotype was found a few times. The CDR3 region is CATKETGTGRFNEQFF. The CDR3 region has the DNA TGCGCCACCAAGGAGACCGGGACAGGGAGGTTCAATGAGCAGTTCTTC. The V gene is TRBV4-1, the J gene TRBJ2-1; 9 bases line up with TRBD1. Per germline, CDR1 MGHRA and CDR2 YSYEKL. The CDR3 spans 16 residues. The V and J ends lost 10 bases and 6 bases, in that order; junction bases with no gene match: 16.

The rearrangement joins TRBV20-1 to TRBJ2-5, with 10 bases identical to TRBD1. The V gene end was trimmed by 5 bases and the J gene end by 2 bases; junction bases not matched to a gene: 11. The CDR3 consists of 16 residues. The germline CDR1 and CDR2 sequences are DFQATT and SNEGSKA (reference sequence). Here the CDR3 reads CSADNRDRGSQETQYF. The DNA of the CDR3 is TGCAGTGCTGATAACCGGGACAGGGGTAGTCAAGAGACCCAGTACTTC.

The chain employs TRBV15 and TRBJ1-1, with a tentative D call TRBD1 (5 bases). The germline V gene has CDR1 LNHNV and CDR2 YYDKDF (reference sequence). This CDR3 contains 13 residues. V shed 8 bases and J shed 4 bases, with 14 bases lying between them. The CDR3: CATGEGWGTEAFF. As DNA, the CDR3 is TGTGCCACCGGCGAGGGGTGGGGCACTGAAGCTTTCTTT.